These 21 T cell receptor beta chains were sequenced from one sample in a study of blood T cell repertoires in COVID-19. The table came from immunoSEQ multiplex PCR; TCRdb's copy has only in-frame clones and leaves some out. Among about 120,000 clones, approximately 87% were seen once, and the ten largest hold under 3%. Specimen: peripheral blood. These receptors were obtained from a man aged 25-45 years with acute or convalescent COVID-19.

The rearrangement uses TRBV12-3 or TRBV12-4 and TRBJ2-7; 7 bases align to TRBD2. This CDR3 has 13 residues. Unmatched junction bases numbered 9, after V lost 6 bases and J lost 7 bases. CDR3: CASRRISGGEQYF. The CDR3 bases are TGTGCCAGCAGACGGATCTCGGGGGGAGAGCAGTACTTC.

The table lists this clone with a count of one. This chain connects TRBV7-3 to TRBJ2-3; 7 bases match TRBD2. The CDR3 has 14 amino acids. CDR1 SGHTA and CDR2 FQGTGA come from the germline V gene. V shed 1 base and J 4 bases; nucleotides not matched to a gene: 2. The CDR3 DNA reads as TGTGCCAGCAGCTTAAATCGGGGGGCAGATACGCAGTATTTT. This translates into CASSLNRGADTQYF.

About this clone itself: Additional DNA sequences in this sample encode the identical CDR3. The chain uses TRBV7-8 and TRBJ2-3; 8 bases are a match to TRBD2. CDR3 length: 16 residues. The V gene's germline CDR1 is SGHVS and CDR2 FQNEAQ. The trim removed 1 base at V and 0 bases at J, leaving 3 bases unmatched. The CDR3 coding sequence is TGTGCCAGCAGCTTAGTTAGCGGGGCTAGCACAGATACGCAGTATTTT. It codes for CASSLVSGASTDTQYF. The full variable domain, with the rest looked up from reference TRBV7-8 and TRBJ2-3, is GAGVSQSPRYKVAKRGQDVALRCDPISGHVSLFWYQQALGQGPEFLTYFQNEAQLDKSGLPSDRFFAERPEGSVSTLKIQRTQQEDSAVYLCASSLVSGASTDTQYFGPGTRLTVL.

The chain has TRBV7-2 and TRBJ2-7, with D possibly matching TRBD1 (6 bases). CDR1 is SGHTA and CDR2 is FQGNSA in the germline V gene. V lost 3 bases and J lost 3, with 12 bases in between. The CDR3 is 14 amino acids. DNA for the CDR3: TGTGCCAGCAGCTTGGGGCCACAGGGCTACGAGCAGTACTTC. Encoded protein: CASSLGPQGYEQYF.

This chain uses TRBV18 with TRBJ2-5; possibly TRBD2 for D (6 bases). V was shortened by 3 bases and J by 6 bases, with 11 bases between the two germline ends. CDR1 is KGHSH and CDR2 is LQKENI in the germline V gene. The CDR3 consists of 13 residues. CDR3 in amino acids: CASSPLAEQTQYF. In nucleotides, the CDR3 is TGTGCCAGCTCACCCTTAGCGGAACAGACCCAGTACTTC.

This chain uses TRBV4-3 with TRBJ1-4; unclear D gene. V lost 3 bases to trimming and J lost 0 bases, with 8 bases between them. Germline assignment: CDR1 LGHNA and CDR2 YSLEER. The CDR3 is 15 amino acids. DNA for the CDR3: TGCGCCAGCAGCCAGAACATTGCAACTAATGAAAAACTGTTTTTT. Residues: CASSQNIATNEKLFF.

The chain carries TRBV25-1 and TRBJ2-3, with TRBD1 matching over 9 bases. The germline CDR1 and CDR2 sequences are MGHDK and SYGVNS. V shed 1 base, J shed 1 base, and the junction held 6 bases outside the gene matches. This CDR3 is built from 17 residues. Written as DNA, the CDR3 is TGTGCCAGCAGTGAATTCGGGACAGGGAGTGGCACAGATACGCAGTATTTT. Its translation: CASSEFGTGSGTDTQYF.

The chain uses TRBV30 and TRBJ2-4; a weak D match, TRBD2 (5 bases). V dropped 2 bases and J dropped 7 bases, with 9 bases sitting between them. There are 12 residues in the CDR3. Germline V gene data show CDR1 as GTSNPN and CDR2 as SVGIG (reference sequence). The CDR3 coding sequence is TGTGCCTGGAGTCCAGGAGGTAACATTCAGTACTTC. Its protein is CAWSPGGNIQYF.

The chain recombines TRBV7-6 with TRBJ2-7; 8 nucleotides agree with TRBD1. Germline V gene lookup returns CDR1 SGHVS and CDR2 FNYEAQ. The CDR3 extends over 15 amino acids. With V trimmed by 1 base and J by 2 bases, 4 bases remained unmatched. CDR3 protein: CASSLVQGGPYEQYV. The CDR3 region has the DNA TGTGCCAGCAGCTTAGTACAGGGGGGTCCCTACGAGCAGTACGTC.

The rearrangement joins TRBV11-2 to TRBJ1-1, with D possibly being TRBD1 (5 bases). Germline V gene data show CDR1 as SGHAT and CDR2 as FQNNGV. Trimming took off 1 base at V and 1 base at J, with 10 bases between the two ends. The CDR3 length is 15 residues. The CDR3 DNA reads TGTGCCAGCAGCTTAGGAATCCAGGGGAACACTGAAGCTTTCTTT. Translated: CASSLGIQGNTEAFF. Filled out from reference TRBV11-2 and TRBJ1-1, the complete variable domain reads EAGVAQSPRYKIIEKRQSVAFWCNPISGHATLYWYQQILGQGPKLLIQFQNNGVVDDSQLPKDRFSAERLKGVDSTLKIQPAKLEDSAVYLCASSLGIQGNTEAFFGQGTRLTVV.

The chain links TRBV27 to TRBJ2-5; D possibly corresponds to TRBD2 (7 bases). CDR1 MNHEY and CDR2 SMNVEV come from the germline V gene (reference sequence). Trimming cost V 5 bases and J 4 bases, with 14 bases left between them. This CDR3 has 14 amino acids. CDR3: CASSLGGVGETQYF. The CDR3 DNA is TGTGCCAGCAGTCTAGGGGGGGTCGGAGAGACCCAGTACTTC.

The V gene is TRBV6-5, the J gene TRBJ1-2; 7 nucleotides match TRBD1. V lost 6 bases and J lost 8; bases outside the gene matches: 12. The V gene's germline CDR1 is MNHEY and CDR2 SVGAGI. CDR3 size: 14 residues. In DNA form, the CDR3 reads TGTGCCAGCAGCCTTGGACAGGAGGCGTGGGGCTACACCTTC. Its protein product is CASSLGQEAWGYTF.

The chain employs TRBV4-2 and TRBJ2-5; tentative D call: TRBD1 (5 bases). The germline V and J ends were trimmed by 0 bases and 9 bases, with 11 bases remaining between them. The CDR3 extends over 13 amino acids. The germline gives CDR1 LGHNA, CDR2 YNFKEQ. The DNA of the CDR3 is TGTGCCAGCAGCCAAGATAGGGGTAGGCCCCAGTACTTC. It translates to CASSQDRGRPQYF.

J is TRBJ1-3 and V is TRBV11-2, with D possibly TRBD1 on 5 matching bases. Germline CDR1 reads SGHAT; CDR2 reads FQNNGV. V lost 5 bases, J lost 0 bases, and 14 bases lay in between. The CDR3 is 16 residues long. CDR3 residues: CASSTTDLSSGNTIYF. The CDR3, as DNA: TGTGCCAGCAGCACGACAGACCTGAGCTCTGGAAACACCATATATTTT.

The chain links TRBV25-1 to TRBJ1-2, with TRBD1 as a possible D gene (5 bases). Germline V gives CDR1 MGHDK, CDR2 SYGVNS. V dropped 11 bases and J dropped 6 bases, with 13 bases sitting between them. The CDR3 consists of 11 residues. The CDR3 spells CAGGSGNGYTF. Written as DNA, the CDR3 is TGTGCCGGGGGGAGCGGGAATGGCTACACCTTC.

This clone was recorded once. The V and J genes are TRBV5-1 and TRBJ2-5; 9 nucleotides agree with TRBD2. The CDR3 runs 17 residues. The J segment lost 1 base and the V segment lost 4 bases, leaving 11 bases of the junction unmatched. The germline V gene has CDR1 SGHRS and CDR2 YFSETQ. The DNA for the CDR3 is TGCGCCAGCAGCCCTAAACGAGCGGGAGGCTTCCAAGAGACCCAGTACTTC. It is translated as CASSPKRAGGFQETQYF.

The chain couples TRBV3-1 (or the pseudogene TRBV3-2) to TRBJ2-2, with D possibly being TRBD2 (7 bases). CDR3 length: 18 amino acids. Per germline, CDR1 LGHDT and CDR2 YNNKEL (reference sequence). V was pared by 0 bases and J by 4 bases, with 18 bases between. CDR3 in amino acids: CASSQDTGGPPGTGELFF. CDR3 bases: TGTGCCAGCAGCCAAGATACCGGGGGGCCCCCGGGCACCGGGGAGCTGTTTTTT.

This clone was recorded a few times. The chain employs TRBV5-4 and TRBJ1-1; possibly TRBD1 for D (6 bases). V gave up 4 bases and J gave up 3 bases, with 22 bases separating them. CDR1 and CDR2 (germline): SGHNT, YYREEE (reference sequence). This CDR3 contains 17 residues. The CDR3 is CASSPRGKFLMDTEAFF. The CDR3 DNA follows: TGTGCCAGCAGCCCCAGGGGTAAGTTCCTAATGGACACTGAAGCTTTCTTT. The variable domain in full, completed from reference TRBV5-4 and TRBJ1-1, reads ETGVTQSPTHLIKTRGQQVTLRCSSQSGHNTVSWYQQALGQGPQFIFQYYREEENGRGNFPPRFSGLQFPNYSSELNVNALELDDSALYLCASSPRGKFLMDTEAFFGQGTRLTVV.

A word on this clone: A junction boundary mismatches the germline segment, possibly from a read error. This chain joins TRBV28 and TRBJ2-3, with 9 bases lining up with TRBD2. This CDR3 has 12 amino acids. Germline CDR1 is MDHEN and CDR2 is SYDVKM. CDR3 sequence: CSSGRLSDTQYF. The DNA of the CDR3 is TGTTCCAGCGGGAGGTTATCAGATACGCAGTATTTT.

The CDR3 bases are TGTGCCAGCAGTAGTCCGACAGGGCTTAATGAAAAACTGTTTTTT. It codes for CASSSPTGLNEKLFF. The chain employs TRBV28 and TRBJ1-4; 7 bases fit TRBD1. The CDR3 spans 15 residues. V lost 5 bases and J lost 4; bases outside the gene matches: 7. Germline V lookup: CDR1 MDHEN, CDR2 SYDVKM.

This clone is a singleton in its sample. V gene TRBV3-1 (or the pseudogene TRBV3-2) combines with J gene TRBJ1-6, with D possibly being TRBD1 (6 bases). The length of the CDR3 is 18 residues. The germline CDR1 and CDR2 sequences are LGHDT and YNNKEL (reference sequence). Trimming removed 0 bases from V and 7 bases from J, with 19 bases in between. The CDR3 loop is CASSQEGAAARRNSPLHF. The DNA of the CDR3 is TGTGCCAGCAGCCAAGAGGGGGCGGCGGCCAGGAGGAATTCACCCCTCCACTTT.